This TCR beta chain emerged from a study of T cells after yellow fever vaccination. The study, taken as a whole, reports: Post-booster repertoires contained most primary-vaccination clones again (around 97% CD4, less than 90% CD8). The secondary response peaked faster, at day 5 versus 15, but was weaker.

Making TCR cDNA involved 5'RACE template switching, which added UMIs and a universal primer site. One entry per CDR3 protein, called by TCRdb with MiXCR from the 5' RACE reads. The sample has about 310,000 distinct CDR3 sequences, around 3.6% seen once. This clonotype turned up a few times. The antigen remains undetermined. The CDR3 extends over 16 amino acids. Germline CDR1 is LGHNA and CDR2 is YSLEER. The J segment lost 4 bases and the V segment lost 0 bases, leaving 5 bases of the junction unmatched. The rearrangement uses TRBV4-3 and TRBJ1-2, with TRBD1 matching 10 bases. The sequence derives from a man younger than 35 who received the YFV17D yellow fever vaccine. This specimen consisted of PBMCs, obtained on the day of the yellow fever booster vaccination. The CDR3 loop is CASSQDLGQGSYGYTF. CDR3 bases: TGCGCCAGCAGCCAAGATTTGGGACAGGGGAGCTATGGCTACACCTTC.